These T cell receptor beta chains were read from a single sample in a study of T cell clones after liver transplantation. Using immunoSEQ multiplex PCR, the repertoire was profiled, and TCRdb retains in-frame clones only, with some absent. The data hold 55,000 to 75,000 clones, with around three quarters observed a single time. Sequenced here: CD4+ T cells from blood, sampled at the approximately 15-month timepoint. Receptors were obtained from a human patient who received a liver transplant. Some T cells may arise from the graft donor. Each CDR3 is given with its conserved first and last residue. A D gene is named only where the DNA matches it firmly. Size tells how often a clone was seen (once, few, many) or the class of an expanded clone, and some rows leave it out.

cdr3_length,j_call,d_call,clone_size,v_call,cdr3_nt,cdr3_aa
17,TRBJ2-2,.,few,TRBV7-6,TGTGCCAGCAGCTTAGCTCAGGGGCTTAGGAACACCGGGGAGCTGTTTTTT,CASSLAQGLRNTGELFF
15,TRBJ2-7,.,.,TRBV2,TGTGCCAGCAGTGCCGGCCGCGGGGGCTACTACGAGCAGTACTTC,CASSAGRGGYYEQYF
14,TRBJ1-6,.,few,TRBV10-3,TGTGCCATCAGTGAGTCGTTTGAAGGATCACCCCTCCACTTT,CAISESFEGSPLHF
13,TRBJ2-1,.,.,TRBV7-2,TGTGCCAGCAGCTTCTCAGGACCTTATGAGCAGTTCTTC,CASSFSGPYEQFF
14,TRBJ2-3,.,.,TRBV6-5,TGTGCCAGCAAAGTAGCCGGGGGCCTAAATACGCAGTATTTT,CASKVAGGLNTQYF
13,TRBJ1-3,.,.,TRBV30,TGTGCCTGGACGGCTATTTCTGGAAACACCATATATTTT,CAWTAISGNTIYF
13,TRBJ2-1,.,.,TRBV5-1,TGCGCCAGCAGCTTGGATGTGGACCAGTCGCAGTTCTTC,CASSLDVDQSQFF
17,TRBJ2-2,TRBD1,.,TRBV11-2,TGTGCCAGCAGCCCTGGCAGGGGGCGATTTAGCACCGGGGAGCTGTTTTTT,CASSPGRGRFSTGELFF
16,TRBJ2-2,TRBD2,.,TRBV29-1,TGCAGCGCCAAGACTAGCGGGGACCTCAGAACCGGGGAGCTGTTTTTT,CSAKTSGDLRTGELFF
14,TRBJ1-2,.,many,TRBV2,.,CASILAGGYYGYTF
19,TRBJ2-1,TRBD2,.,TRBV5-8,TGTGCCAGCAAAGAACTGGGACTAGCGGGGGGGAGCTCCTACAATGAGCAGTTCTTC,CASKELGLAGGSSYNEQFF
15,TRBJ2-5,.,many,TRBV7-6,TGTGCCAGCAGCTTAGAGCCGGCGAAACGGGAGACCCAGTACTTC,CASSLEPAKRETQYF
13,TRBJ1-4,.,once,TRBV2,TGTGCCAGCAGTGAAAGGGAAGGAGAAAAACTGTTTTTT,CASSEREGEKLFF
16,TRBJ2-5,.,.,TRBV7-6,TGTGCCAGCAGCTTAGGTACGGGGGGCGGCCAGGAGACCCAGTACTTC,CASSLGTGGGQETQYF
15,TRBJ1-3,TRBD1,.,TRBV15,TGTGCCACCAGCAGAGACGGACAGGGGGTAGGCACCATATATTTT,CATSRDGQGVGTIYF
13,TRBJ2-7,TRBD1,once,TRBV2,TGTGCCAGCAGTGAATTCGGGACAGCCGAGCAGTACTTC,CASSEFGTAEQYF
15,TRBJ2-7,TRBD1,.,TRBV7-9,TGTGCCAGCAGCCTTAACGGGGGACAGGAAATTAAGCAGTACTTC,CASSLNGGQEIKQYF
14,TRBJ1-2,.,.,TRBV6-5,TGTGCCAGCAGTTACTCCCCAAGGGAGTATGGCTACACCTTC,CASSYSPREYGYTF
11,TRBJ1-2,.,.,TRBV20-1,TGCAGTGCTAGACAGGGCTATGGCTACACCTTC,CSARQGYGYTF
17,TRBJ2-2,TRBD1,.,TRBV30,TGTGCCTGGACCCAGGGGACAGGGGCGGTGGACACCGGGGAGCTGTTTTTT,CAWTQGTGAVDTGELFF
15,TRBJ1-6,TRBD1,.,TRBV5-1,TGCGCCAGCTCCCGGGAGGGGGCGCCGGATTCACCCCTCCACTTT,CASSREGAPDSPLHF
14,TRBJ2-2,.,.,TRBV19,TGTGCCAGTAGTATTTCGGGGAGGACCGGGGAGCTGTTTTTT,CASSISGRTGELFF
15,TRBJ2-4,TRBD2,.,TRBV11-2,TGTGCCAGCAGCTTGTTAGCGGGAGGGAAAAACATTCAGTACTTC,CASSLLAGGKNIQYF
14,TRBJ1-6,.,few,TRBV7-9,TGTGCCAGCAGCTTAGGCGGCCAGGTCTCTCCCCTCCACTTT,CASSLGGQVSPLHF
13,TRBJ1-1,TRBD1,.,TRBV6-6,TGTGCCAGCAGTACAACAGGGGGCACTGAAGCTTTCTTT,CASSTTGGTEAFF
14,TRBJ1-1,.,once,TRBV5-6,TGTGCCAGCAGCTTTACAGGGCGGATCGCTGAAGCTTTCTTT,CASSFTGRIAEAFF
16,TRBJ2-2,.,few,TRBV19,TGTGCCAGTACCATCTTGCTTGGGACGAACACCGGGGAGCTGTTTTTT,CASTILLGTNTGELFF
15,TRBJ1-1,.,.,TRBV15,TGTGCCACCAGCAGACCCTCCGAGGGTAGGAGTGAAGCTTTCTTT,CATSRPSEGRSEAFF
14,TRBJ1-1,.,few,TRBV28,TGTGCCAGCAGTCTAACCCAGGGGTGGACTGAAGCTTTCTTT,CASSLTQGWTEAFF
15,TRBJ2-1,TRBD2,.,TRBV5-1,TGCGCCAGCAGCTTTGCGGGAGTCAGTAGGGATGAGCAGTTCTTC,CASSFAGVSRDEQFF
15,TRBJ2-3,TRBD2,.,TRBV28,TGTGCCAGCAGTTTAGCGGGAGATGGCACAGATACGCAGTATTTT,CASSLAGDGTDTQYF
16,TRBJ2-6,.,many,TRBV2,TGTGCCAGCGCTAACCTCATAGGGTCTGGGGCCAACGTCCTGACTTTC,CASANLIGSGANVLTF
13,TRBJ1-2,.,.,TRBV28,TGTGCCAGCAGTTTACCGGGACCTTATGGCTACACCTTC,CASSLPGPYGYTF
13,TRBJ1-3,.,.,TRBV4-3,TGCGCCAGCAGCCAAGATTTCGGAAGTACCATATATTTT,CASSQDFGSTIYF
17,TRBJ1-3,.,.,TRBV7-9,TGTGCCAGCAGCTTAGCCCTAAAAGACGGGATTGGGGACACCATATATTTT,CASSLALKDGIGDTIYF
15,TRBJ1-5,.,medium-sized,TRBV7-2,TGTGCCAGCAGCTTAGGGTCAGGCCCCGGTCAGCCCCAGCATTTT,CASSLGSGPGQPQHF
16,TRBJ2-1,.,few,TRBV5-1,TGCGCCAGCAGCTTGGCCGAGGGGAGCTCCTACAATGAGCAGTTCTTC,CASSLAEGSSYNEQFF
16,TRBJ2-1,TRBD2,.,TRBV2,TGTGCCAGCAGTGAGCGTAGCGGGAGTGCGTTGAATGAGCAGTTCTTC,CASSERSGSALNEQFF
14,TRBJ1-1,TRBD1,.,TRBV5-1,TGCGCCAGCAGTCGACAGGGGGCAGGGACTGAAGCTTTCTTT,CASSRQGAGTEAFF
13,TRBJ2-5,.,.,TRBV7-2,TGTGCCAGCAGTCCCGGGATCCAAGAGACCCAGTACTTC,CASSPGIQETQYF